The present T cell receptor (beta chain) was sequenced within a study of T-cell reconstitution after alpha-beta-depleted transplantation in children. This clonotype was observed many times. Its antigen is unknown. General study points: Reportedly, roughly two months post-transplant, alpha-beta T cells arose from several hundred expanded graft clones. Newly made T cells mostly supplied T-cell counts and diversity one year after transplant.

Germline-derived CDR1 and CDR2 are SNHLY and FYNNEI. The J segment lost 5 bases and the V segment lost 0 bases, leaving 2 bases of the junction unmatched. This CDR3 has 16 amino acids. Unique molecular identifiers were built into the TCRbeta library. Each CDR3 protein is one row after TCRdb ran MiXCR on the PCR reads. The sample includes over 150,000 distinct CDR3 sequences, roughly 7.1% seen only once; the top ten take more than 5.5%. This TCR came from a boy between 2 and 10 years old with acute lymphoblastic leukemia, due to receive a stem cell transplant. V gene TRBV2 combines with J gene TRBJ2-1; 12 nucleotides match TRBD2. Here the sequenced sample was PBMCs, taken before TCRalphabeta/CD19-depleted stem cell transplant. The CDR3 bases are TGTGCCAGCAGTGAAGCTCGGACTAGCGGGGACAATGAGCAGTTCTTC. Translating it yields CASSEARTSGDNEQFF.